Below, one T cell receptor (beta chain) is given with its context. The antigen is undetermined. This CDR3 region has 13 residues. Trimming took 4 bases from V and 5 from J; bases not matched to a gene: 7. Germline V gives CDR1 SQVTM, CDR2 ANQGSEA. In the original analysis: The number of TCRs in each sample had a median of 95,638 and spanned roughly 20,000 to 750,000. TCRdb re-analysed the 5' RACE reads in MiXCR, keeping a single row per CDR3 protein. The V and J calls here are based on TCRdb, not the publication. Found here are fewer than 150,000 distinct CDR3 sequences, 15% to 20% of them singletons; the top ten hold approximately 2.6%. Unfractionated whole blood was the source from which total RNA was extracted. This sample was taken from a study of human T cells and chemical hapten exposure. Study in general: Minor pooled library volume differences mainly drove per-sample TCR yield variation. Study observations and caveats: Following DPC sensitization, TCRs present above 1 in 1000 frequency showed no change.

The clonotype comes from a human donor in good health. The chain links TRBV29-1 to TRBJ2-5; 7 nucleotides agree with TRBD1. The CDR3 DNA sequence: TGCAGCGTTGTGAAGGGGGCTCTGGAGACCCAGTACTTC. Its protein is CSVVKGALETQYF.